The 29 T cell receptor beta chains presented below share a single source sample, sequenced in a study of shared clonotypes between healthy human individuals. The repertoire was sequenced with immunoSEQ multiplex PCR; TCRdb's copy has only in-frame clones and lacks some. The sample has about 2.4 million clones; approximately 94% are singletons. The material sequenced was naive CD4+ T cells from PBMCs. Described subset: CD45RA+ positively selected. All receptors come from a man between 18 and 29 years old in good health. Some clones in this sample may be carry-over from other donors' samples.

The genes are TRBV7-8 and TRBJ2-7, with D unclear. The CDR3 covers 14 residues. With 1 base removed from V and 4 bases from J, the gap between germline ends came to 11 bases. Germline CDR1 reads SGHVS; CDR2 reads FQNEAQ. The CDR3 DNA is TGTGCCAGCAGCTTAGAAGGCAGCCGATACGAGCAGTACTTC. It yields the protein CASSLEGSRYEQYF.

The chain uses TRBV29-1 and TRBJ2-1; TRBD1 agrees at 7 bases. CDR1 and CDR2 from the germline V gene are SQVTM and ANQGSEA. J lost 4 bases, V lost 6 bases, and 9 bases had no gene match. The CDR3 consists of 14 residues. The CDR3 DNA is TGCAGCGTCAGTAGGACAGGAGATTACAATGAGCAGTTCTTC. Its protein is CSVSRTGDYNEQFF.

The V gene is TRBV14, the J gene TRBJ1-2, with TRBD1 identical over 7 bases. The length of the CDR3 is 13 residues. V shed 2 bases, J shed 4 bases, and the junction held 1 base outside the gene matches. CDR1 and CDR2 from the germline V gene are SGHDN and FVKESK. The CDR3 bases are TGTGCCAGCAGCCAAAGGGACAGCTATGGCTACACCTTC. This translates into CASSQRDSYGYTF.

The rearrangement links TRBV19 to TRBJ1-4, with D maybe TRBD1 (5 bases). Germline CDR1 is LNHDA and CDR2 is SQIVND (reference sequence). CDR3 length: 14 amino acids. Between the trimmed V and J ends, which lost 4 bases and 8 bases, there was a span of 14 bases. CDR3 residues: CASSTGRRGEKLFF. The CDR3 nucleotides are TGTGCCAGTAGTACGGGACGAAGAGGGGAAAAACTGTTTTTT.

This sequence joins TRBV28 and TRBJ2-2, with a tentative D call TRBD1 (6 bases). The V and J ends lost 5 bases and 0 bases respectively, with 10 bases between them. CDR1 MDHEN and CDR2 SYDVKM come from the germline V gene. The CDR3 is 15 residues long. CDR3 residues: CASSAGTTNTGELFF. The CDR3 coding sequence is TGTGCCAGCAGTGCCGGGACAACGAACACCGGGGAGCTGTTTTTT.

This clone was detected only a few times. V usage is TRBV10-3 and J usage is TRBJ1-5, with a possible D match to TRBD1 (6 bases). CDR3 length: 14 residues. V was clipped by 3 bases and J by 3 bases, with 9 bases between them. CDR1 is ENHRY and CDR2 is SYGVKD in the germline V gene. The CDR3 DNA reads TGTGCCATCAGTGAAGCAGGGGACAATCAGCCCCAGCATTTT. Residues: CAISEAGDNQPQHF.

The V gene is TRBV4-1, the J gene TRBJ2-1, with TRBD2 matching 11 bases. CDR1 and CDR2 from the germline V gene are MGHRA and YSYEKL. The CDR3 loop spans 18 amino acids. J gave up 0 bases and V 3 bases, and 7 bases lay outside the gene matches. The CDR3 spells CASSQAVGLADSYNEQFF. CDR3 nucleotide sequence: TGCGCCAGCAGCCAGGCCGTGGGACTAGCGGACTCCTACAATGAGCAGTTCTTC.

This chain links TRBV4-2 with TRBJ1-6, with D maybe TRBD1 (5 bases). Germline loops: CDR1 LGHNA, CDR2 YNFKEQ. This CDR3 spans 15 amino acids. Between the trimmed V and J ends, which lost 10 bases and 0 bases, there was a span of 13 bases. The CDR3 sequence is CATSGVSSYNSPLHF. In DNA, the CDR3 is TGTGCCACCTCGGGGGTGAGCTCCTATAATTCACCCCTCCACTTT.

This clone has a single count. CDR3: CASSASGGSGELFF. CDR3 bases: TGTGCCAGCAGCGCCTCGGGGGGAAGTGGGGAATTGTTTTTT. The J gene is TRBJ1-4, the V gene TRBV9, with D perhaps matching TRBD1 (5 bases). The CDR3 totals 14 residues. Trimming left V 3 bases short and J 15 bases short, with 21 bases between. Per the germline V gene, CDR1 is SGDLS and CDR2 is YYNGEE.

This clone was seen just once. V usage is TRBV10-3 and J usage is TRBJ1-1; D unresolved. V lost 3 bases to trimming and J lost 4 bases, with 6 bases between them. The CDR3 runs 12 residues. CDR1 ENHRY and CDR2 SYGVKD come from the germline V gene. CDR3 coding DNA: TGTGCCATCAGTGATCGAGTCACTGAAGCTTTCTTT. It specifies CAISDRVTEAFF.

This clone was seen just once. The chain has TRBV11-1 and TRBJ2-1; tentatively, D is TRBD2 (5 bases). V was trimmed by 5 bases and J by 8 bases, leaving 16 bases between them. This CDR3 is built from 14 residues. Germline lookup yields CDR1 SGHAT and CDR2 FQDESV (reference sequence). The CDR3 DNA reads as TGTGCCAGCAGCCCGGGGTTATCTCGGGATGAGCAGTTCTTC. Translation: CASSPGLSRDEQFF.

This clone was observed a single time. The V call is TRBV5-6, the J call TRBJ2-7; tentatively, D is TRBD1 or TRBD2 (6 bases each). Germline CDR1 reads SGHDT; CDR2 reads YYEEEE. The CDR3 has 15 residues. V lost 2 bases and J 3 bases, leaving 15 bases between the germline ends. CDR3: CASSFGGRQVYEQYF. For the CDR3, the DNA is TGTGCCAGCAGCTTTGGGGGGCGTCAAGTCTACGAGCAGTACTTC.

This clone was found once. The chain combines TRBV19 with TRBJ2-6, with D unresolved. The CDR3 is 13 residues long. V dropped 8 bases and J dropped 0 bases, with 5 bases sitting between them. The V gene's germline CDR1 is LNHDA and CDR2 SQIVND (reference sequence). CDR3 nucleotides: TGTGCCAGTTTGAGCTCTGGGGCCAACGTCCTGACTTTC. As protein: CASLSSGANVLTF.

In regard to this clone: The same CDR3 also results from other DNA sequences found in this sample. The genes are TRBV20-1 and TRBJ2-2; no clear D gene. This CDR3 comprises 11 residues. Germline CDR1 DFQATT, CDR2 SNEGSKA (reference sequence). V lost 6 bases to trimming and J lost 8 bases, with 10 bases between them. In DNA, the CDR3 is TGCAGTGCCTCGGGCCCGGGGGAGCTGTTTTTT. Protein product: CSASGPGELFF.

The CDR3, as DNA: TGTGCCAGCAGCTTGGGTATAGGAAACACCATATATTTT. Protein product: CASSLGIGNTIYF. V is TRBV7-2 and J is TRBJ1-3; no clear D gene. The V end lost 3 bases, the J end lost 4 bases, and 7 bases lay between the germline ends. The CDR3 consists of 13 residues. Germline loops: CDR1 SGHTA, CDR2 FQGNSA.

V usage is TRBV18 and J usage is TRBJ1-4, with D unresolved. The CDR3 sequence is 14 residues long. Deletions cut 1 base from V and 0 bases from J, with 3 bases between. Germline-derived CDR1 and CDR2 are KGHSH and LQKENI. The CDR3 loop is CASSPRPTNEKLFF. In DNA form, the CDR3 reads TGTGCCAGCTCACCACGCCCAACTAATGAAAAACTGTTTTTT. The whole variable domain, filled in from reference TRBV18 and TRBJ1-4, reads NAGVMQNPRHLVRRRGQEARLRCSPMKGHSHVYWYRQLPEEGLKFMVYLQKENIIDESGMPKERFSAEFPKEGPSILRIQQVVRGDSAAYFCASSPRPTNEKLFFGSGTQLSVL.

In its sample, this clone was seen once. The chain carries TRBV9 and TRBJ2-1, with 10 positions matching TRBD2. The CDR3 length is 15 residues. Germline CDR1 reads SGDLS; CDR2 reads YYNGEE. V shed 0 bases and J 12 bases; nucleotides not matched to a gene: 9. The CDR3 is CASSVAMPSGSRQFF. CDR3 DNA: TGTGCCAGCAGCGTAGCTATGCCTAGCGGGAGTCGGCAGTTCTTC.

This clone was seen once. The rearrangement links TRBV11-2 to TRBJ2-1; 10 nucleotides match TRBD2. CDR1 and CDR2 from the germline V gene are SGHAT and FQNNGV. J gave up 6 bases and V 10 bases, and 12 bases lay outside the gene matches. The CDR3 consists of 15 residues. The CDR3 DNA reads TGTGCCACCGCCCTTTATCTAGCGGGAGTCAATGAGCAGTTCTTC. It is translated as CATALYLAGVNEQFF.

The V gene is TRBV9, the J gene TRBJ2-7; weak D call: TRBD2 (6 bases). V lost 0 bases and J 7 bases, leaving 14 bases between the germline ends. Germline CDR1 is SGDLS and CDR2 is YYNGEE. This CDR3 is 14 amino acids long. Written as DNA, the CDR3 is TGTGCCAGCAGCGTAGCGGGAGTACCGGGGGAGCAGTACTTC. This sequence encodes CASSVAGVPGEQYF. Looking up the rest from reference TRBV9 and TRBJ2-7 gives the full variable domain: DSGVTQTPKHLITATGQRVTLRCSPRSGDLSVYWYQQSLDQGLQFLIQYYNGEERAKGNILERFSAQQFPDLHSELNLSSLELGDSALYFCASSVAGVPGEQYFGPGTRLTVT.

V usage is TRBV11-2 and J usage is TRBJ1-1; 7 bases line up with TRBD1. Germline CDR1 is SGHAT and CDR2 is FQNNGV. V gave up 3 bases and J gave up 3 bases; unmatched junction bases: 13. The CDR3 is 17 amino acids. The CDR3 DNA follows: TGTGCCAGCAGCTTTTGGGAGAGACAGGGTATAGACACTGAAGCTTTCTTT. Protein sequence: CASSFWERQGIDTEAFF.

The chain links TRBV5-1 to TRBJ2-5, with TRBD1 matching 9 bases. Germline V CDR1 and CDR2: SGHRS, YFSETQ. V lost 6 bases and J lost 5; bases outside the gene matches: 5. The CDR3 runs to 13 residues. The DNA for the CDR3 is TGCGCCAGCAACCCGGGACAGGGTGAGACCCAGTACTTC. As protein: CASNPGQGETQYF.

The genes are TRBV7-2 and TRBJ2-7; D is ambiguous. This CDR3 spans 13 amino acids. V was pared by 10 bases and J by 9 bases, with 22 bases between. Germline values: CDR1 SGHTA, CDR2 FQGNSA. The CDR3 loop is CATTHPSSRWQYF. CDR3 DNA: TGTGCCACCACCCACCCGTCCTCCCGGTGGCAGTACTTC.

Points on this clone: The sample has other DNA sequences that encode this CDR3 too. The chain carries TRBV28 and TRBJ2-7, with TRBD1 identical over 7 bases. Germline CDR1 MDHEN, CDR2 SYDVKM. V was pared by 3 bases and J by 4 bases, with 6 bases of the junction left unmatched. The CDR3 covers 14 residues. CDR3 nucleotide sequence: TGTGCCAGCAGTTTGCCAGGGGGTCCTTACGAGCAGTACTTC. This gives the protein CASSLPGGPYEQYF. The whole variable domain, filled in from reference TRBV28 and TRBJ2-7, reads DVKVTQSSRYLVKRTGEKVFLECVQDMDHENMFWYRQDPGLGLRLIYFSYDVKMKEKGDIPEGYSVSREKKERFSLILESASTNQTSMYLCASSLPGGPYEQYFGPGTRLTVT.

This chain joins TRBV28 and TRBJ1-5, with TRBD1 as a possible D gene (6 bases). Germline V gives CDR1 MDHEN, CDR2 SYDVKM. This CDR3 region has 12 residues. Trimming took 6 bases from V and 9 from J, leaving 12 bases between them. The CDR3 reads CASRSTGLPQHF. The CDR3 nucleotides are TGTGCCAGCAGATCGACAGGACTGCCCCAGCATTTT.

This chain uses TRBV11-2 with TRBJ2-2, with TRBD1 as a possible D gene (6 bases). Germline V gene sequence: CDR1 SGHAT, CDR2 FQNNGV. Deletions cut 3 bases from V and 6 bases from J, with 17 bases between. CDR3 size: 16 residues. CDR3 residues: CASSFLTGNVAGELFF. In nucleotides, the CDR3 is TGTGCCAGCAGCTTCCTAACAGGGAACGTGGCCGGGGAGCTGTTTTTT.

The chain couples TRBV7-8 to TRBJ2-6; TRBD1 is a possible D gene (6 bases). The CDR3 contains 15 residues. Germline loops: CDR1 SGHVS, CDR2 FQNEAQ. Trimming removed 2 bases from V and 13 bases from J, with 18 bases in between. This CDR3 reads CASSLTQGRGLVLTF. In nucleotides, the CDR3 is TGTGCCAGCAGCTTAACCCAAGGCAGGGGCCTTGTCCTGACTTTC. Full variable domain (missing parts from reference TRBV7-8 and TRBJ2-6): GAGVSQSPRYKVAKRGQDVALRCDPISGHVSLFWYQQALGQGPEFLTYFQNEAQLDKSGLPSDRFFAERPEGSVSTLKIQRTQQEDSAVYLCASSLTQGRGLVLTFGAGSRLTVL.

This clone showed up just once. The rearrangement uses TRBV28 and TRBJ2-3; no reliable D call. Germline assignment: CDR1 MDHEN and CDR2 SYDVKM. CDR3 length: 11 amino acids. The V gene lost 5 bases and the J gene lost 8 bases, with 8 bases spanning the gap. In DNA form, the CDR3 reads TGTGCCAGCAGTCTAGACGTTACGCAGTATTTT. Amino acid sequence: CASSLDVTQYF.

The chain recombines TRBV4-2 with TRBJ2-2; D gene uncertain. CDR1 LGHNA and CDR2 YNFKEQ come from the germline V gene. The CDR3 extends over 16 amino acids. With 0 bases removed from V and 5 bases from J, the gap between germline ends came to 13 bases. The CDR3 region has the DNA TGTGCCAGCAGCCAAGAAGTGGGTCAACCGACCGGGGAGCTGTTTTTT. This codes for CASSQEVGQPTGELFF.

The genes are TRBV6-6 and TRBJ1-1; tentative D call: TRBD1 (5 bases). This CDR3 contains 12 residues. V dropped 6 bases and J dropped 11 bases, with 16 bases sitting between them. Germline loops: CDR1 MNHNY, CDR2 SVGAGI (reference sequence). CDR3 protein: CASSRNRDPAFF. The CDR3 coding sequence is TGTGCCAGCAGCCGAAACCGGGACCCCGCTTTCTTT.